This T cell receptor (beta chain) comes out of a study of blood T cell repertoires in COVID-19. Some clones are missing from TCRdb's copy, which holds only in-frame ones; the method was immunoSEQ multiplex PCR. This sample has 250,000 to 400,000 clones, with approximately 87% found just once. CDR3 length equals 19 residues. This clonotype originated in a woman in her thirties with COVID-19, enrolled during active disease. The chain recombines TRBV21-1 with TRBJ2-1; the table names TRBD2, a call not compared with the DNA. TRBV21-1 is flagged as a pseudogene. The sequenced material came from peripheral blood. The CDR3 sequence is CASSKRLAGGPRAYNEQFF. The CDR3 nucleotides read TGTGCCAGCAGCAAAAGACTAGCGGGAGGCCCCCGGGCCTACAATGAGCAGTTCTTC.